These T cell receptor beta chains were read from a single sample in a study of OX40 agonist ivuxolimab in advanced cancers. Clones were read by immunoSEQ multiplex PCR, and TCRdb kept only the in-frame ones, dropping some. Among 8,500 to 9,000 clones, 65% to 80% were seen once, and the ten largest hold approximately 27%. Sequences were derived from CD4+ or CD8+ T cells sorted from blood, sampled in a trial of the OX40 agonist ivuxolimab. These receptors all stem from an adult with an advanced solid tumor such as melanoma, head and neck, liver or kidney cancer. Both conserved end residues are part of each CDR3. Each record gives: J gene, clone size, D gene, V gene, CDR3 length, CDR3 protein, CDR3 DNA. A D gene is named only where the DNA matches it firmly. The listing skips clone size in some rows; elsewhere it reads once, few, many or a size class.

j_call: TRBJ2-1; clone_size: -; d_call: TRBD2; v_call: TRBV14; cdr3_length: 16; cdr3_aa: CASSQGMTSGSYEQFF; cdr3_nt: TGTGCCAGCAGCCAGGGGATGACTAGCGGGAGCTATGAGCAGTTCTTC
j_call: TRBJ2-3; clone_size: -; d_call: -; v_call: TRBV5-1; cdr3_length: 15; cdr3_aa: CASSYALVGTDTQYF; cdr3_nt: TGTGCCAGCAGCTACGCCTTGGTAGGCACAGATACGCAGTATTTT
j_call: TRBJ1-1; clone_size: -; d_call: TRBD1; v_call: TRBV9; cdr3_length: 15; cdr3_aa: CASSGRDRDRVEAFF; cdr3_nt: TGTGCCAGCAGCGGCCGGGACAGGGATAGGGTTGAAGCTTTCTTT
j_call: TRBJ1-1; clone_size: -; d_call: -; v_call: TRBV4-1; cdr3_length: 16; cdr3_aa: CASSQVWGGRNTEAFF; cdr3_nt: TGCGCCAGCAGCCAAGTTTGGGGGGGTCGGAACACTGAAGCTTTCTTT
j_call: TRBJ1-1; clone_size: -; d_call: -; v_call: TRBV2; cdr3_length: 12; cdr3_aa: CARAIQGTEAFF; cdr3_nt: TGTGCCAGGGCGATACAGGGCACTGAAGCTTTCTTT
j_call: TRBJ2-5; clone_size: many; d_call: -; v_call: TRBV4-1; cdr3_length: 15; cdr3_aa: CASSQDPTDRETQYF; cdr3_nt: TGCGCCAGCAGCCAAGACCCAACAGATAGGGAGACCCAGTACTTC
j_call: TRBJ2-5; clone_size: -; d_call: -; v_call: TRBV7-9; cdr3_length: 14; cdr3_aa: CASSRTGSQETQYF; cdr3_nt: TGTGCCAGCAGCCGAACAGGTTCCCAAGAGACCCAGTACTTC
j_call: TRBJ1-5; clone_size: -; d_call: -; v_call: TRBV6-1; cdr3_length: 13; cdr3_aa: CASSEVGFEPQHF; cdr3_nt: TGTGCCAGCAGTGAAGTTGGGTTTGAGCCCCAGCATTTT
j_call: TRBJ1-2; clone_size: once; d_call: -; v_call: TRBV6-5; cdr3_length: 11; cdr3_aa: CASSYKDGYTF; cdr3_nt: TGTGCCAGCAGTTACAAAGATGGCTACACCTTC
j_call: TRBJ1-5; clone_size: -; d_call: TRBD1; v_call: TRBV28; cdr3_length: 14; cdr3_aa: CASSAWDSRQPQHF; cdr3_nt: TGTGCCAGCAGTGCATGGGACAGTCGCCAGCCCCAGCATTTT
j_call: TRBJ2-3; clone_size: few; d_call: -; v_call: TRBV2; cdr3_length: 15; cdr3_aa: CASSEKDTSTDTQYF; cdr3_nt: TGTGCCAGCAGTGAAAAGGACACGAGCACAGATACGCAGTATTTT
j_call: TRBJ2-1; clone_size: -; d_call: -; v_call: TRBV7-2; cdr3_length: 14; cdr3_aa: CASSLVLKYNEQFF; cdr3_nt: TGTGCCAGCAGCTTAGTATTGAAGTACAATGAGCAGTTCTTC
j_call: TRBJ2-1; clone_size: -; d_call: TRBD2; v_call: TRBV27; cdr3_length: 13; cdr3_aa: CATGTSAYNEQFF; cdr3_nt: TGTGCCACTGGGACTAGCGCCTACAATGAGCAGTTCTTC
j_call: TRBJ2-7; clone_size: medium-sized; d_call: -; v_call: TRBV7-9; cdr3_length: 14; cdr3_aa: CASSLSGSGNEQYF; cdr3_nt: TGTGCCAGCAGCTTATCCGGGTCGGGTAACGAGCAGTACTTC
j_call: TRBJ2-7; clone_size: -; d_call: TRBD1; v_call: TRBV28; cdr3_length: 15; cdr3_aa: CASSSGQDRSYEQYF; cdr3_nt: TGTGCCAGCAGTTCCGGGCAGGACAGGAGCTACGAGCAGTACTTC
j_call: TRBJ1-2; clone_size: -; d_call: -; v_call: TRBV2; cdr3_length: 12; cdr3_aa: CASNPDNYGYTF; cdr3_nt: TGTGCCAGCAACCCGGACAACTATGGCTACACCTTC
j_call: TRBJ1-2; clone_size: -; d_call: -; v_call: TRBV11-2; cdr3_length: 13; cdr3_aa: CASGDSGAFGYTF; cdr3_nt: TGTGCCAGCGGCGACTCGGGGGCTTTTGGCTACACCTTC
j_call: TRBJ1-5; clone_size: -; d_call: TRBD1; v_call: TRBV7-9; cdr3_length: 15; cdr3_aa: CASSQTTGPSQPQHF; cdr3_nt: TGTGCCAGCAGCCAGACGACAGGGCCAAGTCAGCCCCAGCATTTT
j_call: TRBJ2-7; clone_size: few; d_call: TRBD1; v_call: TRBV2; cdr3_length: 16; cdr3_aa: CASSERTGQGTYEQYF; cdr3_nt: TGTGCCAGCAGTGAAAGAACTGGACAGGGAACCTACGAGCAGTACTTC
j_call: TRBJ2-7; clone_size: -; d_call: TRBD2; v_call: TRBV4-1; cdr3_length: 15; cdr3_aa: CASSQTPSGPYEQYF; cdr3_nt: TGCGCCAGCAGCCAGACCCCTAGCGGTCCCTACGAGCAGTACTTC
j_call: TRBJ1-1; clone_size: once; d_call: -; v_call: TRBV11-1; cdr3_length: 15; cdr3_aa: CASSSPGGMNTEAFF; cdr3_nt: TGTGCCAGCAGCTCCCCCGGGGGTATGAACACTGAAGCTTTCTTT
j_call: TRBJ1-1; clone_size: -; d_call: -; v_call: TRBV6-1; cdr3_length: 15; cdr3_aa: CASSESAGGGTEAFF; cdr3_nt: TGTGCCAGCAGTGAATCGGCCGGTGGAGGCACTGAAGCTTTCTTT
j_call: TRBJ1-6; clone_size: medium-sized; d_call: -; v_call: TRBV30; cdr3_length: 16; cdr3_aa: CAWSGDLSSYNSPLHF; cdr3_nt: TGTGCCTGGAGTGGGGACCTGAGCTCCTATAATTCACCCCTCCACTTT
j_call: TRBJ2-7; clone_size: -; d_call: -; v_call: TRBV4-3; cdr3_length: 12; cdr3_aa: CASSPPDYEQYF; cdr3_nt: TGCGCCAGCAGCCCCCCCGATTACGAGCAGTACTTC
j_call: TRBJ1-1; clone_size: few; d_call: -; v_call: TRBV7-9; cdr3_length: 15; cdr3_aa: CASSSSDGLNTEAFF; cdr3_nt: TGTGCCAGCAGCTCCTCGGACGGGCTGAACACTGAAGCTTTCTTT
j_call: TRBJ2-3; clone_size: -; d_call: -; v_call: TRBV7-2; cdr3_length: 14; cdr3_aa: CASSPRTFPDTQYF; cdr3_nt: TGTGCCAGCAGCCCAAGGACGTTTCCAGATACGCAGTATTTT
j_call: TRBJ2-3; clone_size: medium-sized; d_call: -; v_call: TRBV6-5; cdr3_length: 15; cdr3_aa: CASTLRTDLTDTQYF; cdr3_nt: TGTGCCAGCACCCTCAGGACAGATCTCACAGATACGCAGTATTTT
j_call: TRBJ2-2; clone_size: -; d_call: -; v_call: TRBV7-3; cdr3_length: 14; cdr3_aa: CASSFIQITGELFF; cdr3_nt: TGTGCCAGCAGCTTTATCCAGATCACCGGGGAGCTGTTTTTT
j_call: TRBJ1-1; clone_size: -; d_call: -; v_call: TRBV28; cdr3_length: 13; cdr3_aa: CASQEGGNTEAFF; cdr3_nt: TGTGCCAGCCAGGAGGGGGGGAACACTGAAGCTTTCTTT
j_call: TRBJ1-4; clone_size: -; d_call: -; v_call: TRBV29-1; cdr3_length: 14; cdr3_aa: CSVETVGADEKLFF; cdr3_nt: TGCAGCGTTGAGACGGTTGGGGCAGATGAAAAACTGTTTTTT
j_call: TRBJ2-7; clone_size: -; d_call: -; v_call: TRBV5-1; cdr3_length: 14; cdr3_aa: CASSLAQGAYEQYF; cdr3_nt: TGCGCCAGCAGCTTGGCACAGGGAGCCTACGAGCAGTACTTC
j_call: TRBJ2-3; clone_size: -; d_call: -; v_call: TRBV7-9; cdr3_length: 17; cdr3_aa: CASSLAGGIQSWDTQYF; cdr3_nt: TGTGCCAGCAGCTTAGCGGGAGGCATTCAAAGCTGGGATACGCAGTATTTT
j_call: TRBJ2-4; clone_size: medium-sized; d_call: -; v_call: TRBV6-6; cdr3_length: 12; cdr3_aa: CASSYAEDIQYF; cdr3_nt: TGTGCCAGCAGTTACGCCGAGGACATTCAGTACTTC
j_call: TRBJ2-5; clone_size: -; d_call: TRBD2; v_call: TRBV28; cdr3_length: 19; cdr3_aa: CASSLDRTSSGREQETQYF; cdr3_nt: TGTGCCAGCAGTCTAGACAGGACTTCTAGCGGGCGAGAGCAAGAGACCCAGTACTTC
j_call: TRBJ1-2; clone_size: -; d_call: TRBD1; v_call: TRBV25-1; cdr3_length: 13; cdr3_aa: CASSLGTVEGYTF; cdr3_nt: TGTGCCAGCAGTCTTGGGACAGTCGAAGGCTACACCTTC
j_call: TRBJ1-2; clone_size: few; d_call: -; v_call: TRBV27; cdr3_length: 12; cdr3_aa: CASSPRDYGYTF; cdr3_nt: TGTGCCAGCAGTCCTCGGGACTATGGCTACACCTTC
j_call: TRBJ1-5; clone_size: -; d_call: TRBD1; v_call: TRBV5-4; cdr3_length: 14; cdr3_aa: CASSYRDSYQPQHF; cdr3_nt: TGTGCCAGCAGTTACCGGGACAGTTATCAGCCCCAGCATTTT
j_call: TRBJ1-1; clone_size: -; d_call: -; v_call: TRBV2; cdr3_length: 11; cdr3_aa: CASIGGTEAFF; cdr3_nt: TGTGCCAGCATTGGAGGAACTGAAGCTTTCTTT
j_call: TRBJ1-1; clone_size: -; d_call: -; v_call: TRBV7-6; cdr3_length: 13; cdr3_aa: CASSFGQAGTAFF; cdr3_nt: TGTGCCAGCAGCTTTGGGCAGGCAGGGACGGCTTTCTTT
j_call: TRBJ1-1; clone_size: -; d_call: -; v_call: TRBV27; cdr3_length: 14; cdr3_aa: CASSLGGMNTEAFF; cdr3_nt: TGTGCCAGCAGTTTAGGTGGCATGAACACTGAAGCTTTCTTT
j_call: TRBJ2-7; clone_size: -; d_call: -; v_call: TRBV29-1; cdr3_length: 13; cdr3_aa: CSVLLSNSYEQYF; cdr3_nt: TGCAGCGTCCTTCTAAGTAACTCCTACGAGCAGTACTTC
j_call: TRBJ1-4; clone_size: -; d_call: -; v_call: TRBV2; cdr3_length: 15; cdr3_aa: CASSFDGGLNEKLFF; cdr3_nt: TGTGCCAGCAGTTTCGATGGGGGGTTAAATGAAAAACTGTTTTTT
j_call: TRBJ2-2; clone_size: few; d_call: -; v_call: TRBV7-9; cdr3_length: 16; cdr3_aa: CASSLILTTNTGELFF; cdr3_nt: TGTGCCAGCAGCTTAATCTTGACAACGAACACCGGGGAGCTGTTTTTT
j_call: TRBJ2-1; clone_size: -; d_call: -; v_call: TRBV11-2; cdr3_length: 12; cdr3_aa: CASSPSTTEQFF; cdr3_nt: TGTGCCAGCAGCCCTTCGACAACCGAGCAGTTCTTC
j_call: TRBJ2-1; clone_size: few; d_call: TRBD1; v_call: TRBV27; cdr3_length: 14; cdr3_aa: CASSYRQGQDEQFF; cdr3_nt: TGTGCCAGCAGTTACAGACAGGGGCAGGATGAGCAGTTCTTC
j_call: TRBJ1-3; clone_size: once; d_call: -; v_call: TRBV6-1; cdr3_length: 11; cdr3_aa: CASSDFNTIYF; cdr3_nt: TGTGCCAGCAGTGATTTTAACACCATATATTTT
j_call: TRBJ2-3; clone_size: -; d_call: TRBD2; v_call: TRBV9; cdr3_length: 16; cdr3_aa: CASSVGVSGGAGTQYF; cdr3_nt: TGTGCCAGCAGCGTAGGGGTTAGCGGGGGGGCAGGTACGCAGTATTTT
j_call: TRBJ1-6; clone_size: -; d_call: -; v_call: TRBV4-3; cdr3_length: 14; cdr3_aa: CASSPRDTNSPLHF; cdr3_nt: TGCGCCAGCAGCCCCCGGGACACGAATTCACCCCTCCACTTT
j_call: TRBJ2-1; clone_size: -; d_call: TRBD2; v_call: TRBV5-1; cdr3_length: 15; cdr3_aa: CASSLPAGGTGEQFF; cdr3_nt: TGCGCCAGCAGCTTGCCTGCGGGAGGTACTGGTGAGCAGTTCTTC
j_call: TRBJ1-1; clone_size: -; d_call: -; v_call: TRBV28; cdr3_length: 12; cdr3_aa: CASSSGNTEAFF; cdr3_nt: TGTGCCAGTAGTTCTGGGAACACTGAAGCTTTCTTT